The entry below describes one TCR beta chain. Its cognate antigen has yet to be identified. Base qualities are not provided; no much larger clone lies one nucleotide away. This sample was included in a study of CD8 T cells in seronegative destructive rheumatoid arthritis (TCRdb year 2020). Regarding the complete study: Biological drugs were being received by seven of the eight CND-RA patients at the time of sampling. Researchers compared peripheral CD8+ TCRbeta repertoires from patients with CCP-negative destructive rheumatoid arthritis (CND-RA) against repertoires from newly diagnosed seropositive RA, seronegative RA and healthy controls. Comparison cohorts of seropositive RA, seronegative RA and healthy controls came from an earlier published TCRbeta dataset rather than new sequencing. What the work shows at the level of the full study, not this receptor alone: After adjustment for age, less diverse and more clonal CD8+ TCRbeta repertoires appeared to be present in CND-RA patients than in other RA subtypes. The small size of the CND-RA cohort was acknowledged as a limitation of the study. Across the roughly 110,000 clonotypes tested, no public clonotype enrichment survived Benjamini-Hochberg correction. The authors read the apparently distinct set of enriched public clonotypes carried by CND-RA patients as support for a separate disease subset. In the absence of diagnostic samples, TCR repertoire differences may be partly attributable to poor disease control over the years rather than being present at onset. CND-RA repertoires showed more CMV-reactive and fewer influenza A-reactive CD8+ TCRbeta sequences than controls and other RA subtypes.

From the cysteine up to the phenylalanine, the CDR3 has a length of 16 residues. CDR3 DNA is the only sequence kept; it has 48 bases, read in frame from the first base. According to the germline V gene, CDR1 reads MGHRA and CDR2 reads YSYEKL. At the junction V is shortened by 0 bases and J by 5 bases, with 15 bases in between. TCRbeta sequencing used genomic DNA from CD8+ cells, following the manufacturer's instructions. The immunoSEQ assay was used for TCRbeta sequencing, which was carried out at a genomics technology centre in Finland. Per the authors' processing: Clonotype tables from the immunoSEQ preprocessing pipeline were converted to VDJtools format, and non-productive clonotypes were removed. Samples with fewer than 10,000 reads were excluded, the remaining samples were subsampled to 10,000 reads, and most of the eight CND-RA samples were retained. Using the VDJtools CalcDiversityStats function on data subsampled to 10,000 reads, the Shannon-Wiener, Simpson and clonality indices were calculated. Non-singleton TCRbeta clonotypes were hard-matched, with no mismatches allowed, against VDJdb to infer antigen specificity. Clusters with potentially shared antigen targets were formed by grouping CDR3 sequences that differed by one amino acid (Hamming distance 1). Group enrichment of public clonotypes was tested with one-sided Fisher's exact tests after groups were resampled to six samples, with the procedure repeated ten times. The immuneACCESS repertoire file appears here via TCRdb, limited to in-frame rearrangements. These files lack a portion of the clones; in checked studies, under half of the deficit traces to unresolved V genes, and the cause of the others is not known. The DNA was the basis for D and trimming; V, J and clone size are from that table. Within this sample are 10,000 to 15,000 clones, with over 80% of them counted one time only. 27% of the sample belongs to the ten largest clones.

CND-RA patients tested negative on the clinical CCP2 antibody test, and even with active therapy their joint destruction kept progressing. Every CND-RA patient had failed conventional anti-rheumatic therapy and showed typical joint destruction in the wrists and ankles. CND-RA patients were sampled not at diagnosis but after long disease histories, which in several cases spanned decades. Around 50 millilitres of EDTA-anticoagulated peripheral blood were collected from each patient. Ficoll-Paque PLUS density gradient separation was used to isolate peripheral blood mononuclear cells. Using AutoMACS magnetic bead positive selection, CD8+ cells were isolated from either fresh or cryopreserved PBMCs, and flow cytometry was used to check purity. Genomic DNA was extracted using Nucleospin Tissue or Tissue XS kits and then quantified on a Qubit 2.0 fluorometer.

The receptor chain draws on TRBV4-1 and TRBJ2-3; the best D guess is TRBD2, with 7 bases matching. The sequence was collected from a woman aged 25 to 50 with seronegative destructive rheumatoid arthritis. The sample comprised CD8+ T cells from blood. CDR3 protein: CASSQEGGGRGDTQYF. The DNA reads as follows: TGCGCCAGCAGCCAAGAAGGGGGGGGGCGAGGAGATACGCAGTATTTT.